This paragraph covers one TCR beta chain sequence. Its antigen is not known. Among all donors, each was a healthy Caucasian. The germline CDR1 and CDR2 sequences are MNHEY and SVGEGT. The CDR3 sequence is 15 residues long. The ends were cut back, 5 bases at V and 3 bases at J, with 11 bases in the middle. The sample originates from a study of identical twins. Study-wide results and limits: Analyses based on zero insertions could be partly confounded by invariant MAIT and iNKT cells. The models gave estimates that fell short of the out-of-frame TCR alpha sharing seen in monozygotic twins.

MiXCR, run by TCRdb on the 5' RACE reads, gives a single entry per CDR3 protein. The sample holds 15,000 to 20,000 distinct CDR3 sequences; nearly 70% are singletons and the top ten take almost 6%. The sequencing input was memory (CD45RO+) T cells sorted from blood. The chain is built from TRBV6-2 or TRBV6-3 and TRBJ2-6, with D unresolved. The clonotype originates from a woman between 18 and 29 years old in good health. This table probably holds off-target reads from a library built for another chain. Here the CDR3 reads CASSLHLVGANVLTF. The CDR3 nucleotides read TGTGCCAGCAGTCTCCACCTAGTTGGGGCCAACGTCCTGACTTTC.